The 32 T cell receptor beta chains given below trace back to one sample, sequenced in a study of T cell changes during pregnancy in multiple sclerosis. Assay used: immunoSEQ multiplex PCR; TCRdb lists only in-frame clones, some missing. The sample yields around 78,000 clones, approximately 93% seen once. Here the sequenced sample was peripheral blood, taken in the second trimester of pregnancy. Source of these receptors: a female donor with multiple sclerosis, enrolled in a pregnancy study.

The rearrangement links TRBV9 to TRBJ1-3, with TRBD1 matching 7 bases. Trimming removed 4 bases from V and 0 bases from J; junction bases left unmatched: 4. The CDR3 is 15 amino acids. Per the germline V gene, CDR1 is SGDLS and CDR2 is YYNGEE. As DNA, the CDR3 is TGTGCCAGCAGCCGGGACAGCCTCTCTGGAAACACCATATATTTT. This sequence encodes CASSRDSLSGNTIYF.

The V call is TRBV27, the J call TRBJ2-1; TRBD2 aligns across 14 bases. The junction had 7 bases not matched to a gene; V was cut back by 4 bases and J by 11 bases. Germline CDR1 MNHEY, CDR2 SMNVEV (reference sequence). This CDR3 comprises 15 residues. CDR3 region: CASSSTSGGAVKQFF. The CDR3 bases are TGTGCCAGCAGTTCGACTAGCGGGGGGGCTGTCAAGCAGTTCTTC.

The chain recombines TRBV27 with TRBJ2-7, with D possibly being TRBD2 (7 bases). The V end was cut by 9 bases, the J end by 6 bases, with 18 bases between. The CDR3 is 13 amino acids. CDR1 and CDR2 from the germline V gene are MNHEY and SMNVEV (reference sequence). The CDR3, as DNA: TGTGCCAGTACCCCGTGGGGGGGCATCGAGCAGTACTTC. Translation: CASTPWGGIEQYF.

CDR3 sequence reads: CASQPTEYNEQFF. The CDR3 nucleotides are TGTGCCAGCCAGCCAACAGAATACAATGAGCAGTTCTTC. The rearrangement links TRBV6-1 to TRBJ2-1; D ambiguous. Germline V CDR1 and CDR2: MNHNS, SASEGT. Trimming shortened V by 8 bases and J by 4 bases, and 12 bases separated the two germline ends. This CDR3 has 13 residues.

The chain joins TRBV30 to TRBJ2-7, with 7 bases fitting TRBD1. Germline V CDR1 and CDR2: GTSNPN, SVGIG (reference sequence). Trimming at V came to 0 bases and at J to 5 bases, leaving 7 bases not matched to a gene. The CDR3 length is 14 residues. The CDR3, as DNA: TGTGCCTGGAGTGTACCGACAGGGTGGGACGAGCAGTACTTC. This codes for CAWSVPTGWDEQYF.

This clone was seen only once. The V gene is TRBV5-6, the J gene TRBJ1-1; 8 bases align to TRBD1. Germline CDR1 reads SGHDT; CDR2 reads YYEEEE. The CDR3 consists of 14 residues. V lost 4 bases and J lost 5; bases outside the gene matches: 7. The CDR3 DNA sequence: TGTGCCAGCAGCGCGACAGGGGAAGGTACTGAAGCTTTCTTT. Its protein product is CASSATGEGTEAFF.

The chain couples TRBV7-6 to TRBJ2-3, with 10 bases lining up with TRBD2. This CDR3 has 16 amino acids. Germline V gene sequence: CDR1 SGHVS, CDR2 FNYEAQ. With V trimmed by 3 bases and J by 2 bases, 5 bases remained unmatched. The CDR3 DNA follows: TGTGCCAGCAGCTTTCTCCTAGCGGGGGACACAGATACGCAGTATTTT. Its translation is CASSFLLAGDTDTQYF. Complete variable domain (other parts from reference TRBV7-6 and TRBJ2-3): GAGVSQSPRYKVTKRGQDVALRCDPISGHVSLYWYRQALGQGPEFLTYFNYEAQQDKSGLPNDRFSAERPEGSISTLTIQRTEQRDSAMYRCASSFLLAGDTDTQYFGPGTRLTVL.

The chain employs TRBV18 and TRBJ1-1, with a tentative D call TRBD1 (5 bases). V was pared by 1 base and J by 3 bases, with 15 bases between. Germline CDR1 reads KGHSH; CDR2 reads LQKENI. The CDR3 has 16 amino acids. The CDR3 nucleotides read TGTGCCAGCTCACCACTCGTACTCGGGGGGGACACTGAAGCTTTCTTT. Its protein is CASSPLVLGGDTEAFF.

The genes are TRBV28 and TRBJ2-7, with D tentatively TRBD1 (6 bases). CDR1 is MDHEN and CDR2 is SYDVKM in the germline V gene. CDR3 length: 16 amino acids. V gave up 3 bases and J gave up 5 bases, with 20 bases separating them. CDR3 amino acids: CASSLGKTGLRNEQYF. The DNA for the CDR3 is TGTGCCAGCAGTTTGGGAAAGACAGGCTTGAGGAACGAGCAGTACTTC. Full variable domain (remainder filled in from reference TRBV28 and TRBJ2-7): DVKVTQSSRYLVKRTGEKVFLECVQDMDHENMFWYRQDPGLGLRLIYFSYDVKMKEKGDIPEGYSVSREKKERFSLILESASTNQTSMYLCASSLGKTGLRNEQYFGPGTRLTVT.

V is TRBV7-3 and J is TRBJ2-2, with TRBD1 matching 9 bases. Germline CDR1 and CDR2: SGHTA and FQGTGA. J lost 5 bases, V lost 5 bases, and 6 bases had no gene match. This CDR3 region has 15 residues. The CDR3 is CASSPSTGGTGELFF. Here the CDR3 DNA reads TGTGCCAGCAGCCCTTCGACAGGGGGAACCGGGGAGCTGTTTTTT.

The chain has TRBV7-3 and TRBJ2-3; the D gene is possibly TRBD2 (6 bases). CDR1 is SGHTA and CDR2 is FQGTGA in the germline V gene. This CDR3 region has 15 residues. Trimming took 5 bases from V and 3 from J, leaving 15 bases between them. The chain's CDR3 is CASSQSSVRTDTQYF. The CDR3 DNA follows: TGTGCCAGCAGCCAATCTAGCGTTAGGACAGATACGCAGTATTTT.

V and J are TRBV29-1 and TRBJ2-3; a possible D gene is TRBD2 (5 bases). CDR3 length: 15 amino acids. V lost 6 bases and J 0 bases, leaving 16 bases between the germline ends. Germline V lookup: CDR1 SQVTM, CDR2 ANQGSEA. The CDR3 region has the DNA TGCAGCGTCCCCCGTAGCGCCATTAGCACAGATACGCAGTATTTT. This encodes CSVPRSAISTDTQYF.

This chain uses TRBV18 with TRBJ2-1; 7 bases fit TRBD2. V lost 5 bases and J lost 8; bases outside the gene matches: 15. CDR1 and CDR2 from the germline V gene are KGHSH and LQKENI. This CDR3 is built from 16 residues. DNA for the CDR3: TGTGCCAGCTCATCAACGGGGGAGGGGAGCTGGTATGAGCAGTTCTTC. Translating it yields CASSSTGEGSWYEQFF.

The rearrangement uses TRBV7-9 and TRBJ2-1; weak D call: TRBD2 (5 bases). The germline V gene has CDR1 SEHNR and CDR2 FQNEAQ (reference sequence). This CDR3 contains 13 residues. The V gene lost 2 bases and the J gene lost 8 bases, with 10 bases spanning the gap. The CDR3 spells CASSLPGFYEQFF. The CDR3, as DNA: TGTGCCAGCAGCTTACCGGGGTTTTATGAGCAGTTCTTC.

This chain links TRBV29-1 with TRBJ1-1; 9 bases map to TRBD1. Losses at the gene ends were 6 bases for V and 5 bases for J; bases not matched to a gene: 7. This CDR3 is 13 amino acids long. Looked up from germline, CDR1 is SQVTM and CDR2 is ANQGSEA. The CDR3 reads CSVGLGQGTEAFF. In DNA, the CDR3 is TGCAGCGTCGGACTTGGACAGGGGACTGAAGCTTTCTTT.

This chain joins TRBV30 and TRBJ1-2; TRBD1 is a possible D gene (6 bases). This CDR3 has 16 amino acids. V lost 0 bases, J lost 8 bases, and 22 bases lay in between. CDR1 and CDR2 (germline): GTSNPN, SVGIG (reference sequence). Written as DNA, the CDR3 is TGTGCCTGGAGTGTAAAGAGTGGGGGCGGAGGTCTGGGCTACACCTTC. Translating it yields CAWSVKSGGGGLGYTF.

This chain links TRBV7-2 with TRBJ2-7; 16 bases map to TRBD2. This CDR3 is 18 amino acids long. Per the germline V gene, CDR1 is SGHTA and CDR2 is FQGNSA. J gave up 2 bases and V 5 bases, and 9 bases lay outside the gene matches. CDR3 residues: CASSPRGTSGRAPYEQYF. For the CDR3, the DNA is TGTGCCAGCAGCCCAAGGGGGACTAGCGGGAGGGCCCCCTACGAGCAGTACTTC.

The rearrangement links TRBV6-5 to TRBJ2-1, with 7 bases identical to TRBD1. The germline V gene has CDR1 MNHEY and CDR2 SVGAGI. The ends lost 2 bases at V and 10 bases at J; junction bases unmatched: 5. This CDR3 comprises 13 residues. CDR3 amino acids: CASSYRQGGEQFF. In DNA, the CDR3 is TGTGCCAGCAGTTACCGACAGGGTGGCGAGCAGTTCTTC.

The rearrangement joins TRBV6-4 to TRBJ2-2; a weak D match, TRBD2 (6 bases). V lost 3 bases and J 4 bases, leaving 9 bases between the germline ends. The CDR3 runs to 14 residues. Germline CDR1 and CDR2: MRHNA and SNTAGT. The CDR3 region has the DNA TGTGCCAGCAGTGAATTAGCGGCCACCGGGGAGCTGTTTTTT. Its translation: CASSELAATGELFF.

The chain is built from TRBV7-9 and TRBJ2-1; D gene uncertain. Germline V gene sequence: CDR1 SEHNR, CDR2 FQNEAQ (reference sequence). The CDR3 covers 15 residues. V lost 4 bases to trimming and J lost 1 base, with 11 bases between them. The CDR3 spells CASSSTTDSYNEQFF. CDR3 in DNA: TGTGCCAGCAGCTCCACGACTGATTCCTACAATGAGCAGTTCTTC.

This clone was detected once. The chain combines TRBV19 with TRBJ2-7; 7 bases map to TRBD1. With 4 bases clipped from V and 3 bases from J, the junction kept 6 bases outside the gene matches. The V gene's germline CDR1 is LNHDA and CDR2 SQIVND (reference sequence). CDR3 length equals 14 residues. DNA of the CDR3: TGTGCCAGTAGTACAGTCGACAGGGTCTACGAGCAGTACTTC. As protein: CASSTVDRVYEQYF. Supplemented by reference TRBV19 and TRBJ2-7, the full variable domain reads DGGITQSPKYLFRKEGQNVTLSCEQNLNHDAMYWYRQDPGQGLRLIYYSQIVNDFQKGDIAEGYSVSREKKESFPLTVTSAQKNPTAFYLCASSTVDRVYEQYFGPGTRLTVT.

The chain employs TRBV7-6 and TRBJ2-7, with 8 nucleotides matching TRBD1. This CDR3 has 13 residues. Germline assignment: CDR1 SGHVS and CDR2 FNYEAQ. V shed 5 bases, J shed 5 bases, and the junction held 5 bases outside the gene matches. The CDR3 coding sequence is TGTGCCAGCAGCCCGGGACAGGACCACGAGCAGTACTTC. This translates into CASSPGQDHEQYF. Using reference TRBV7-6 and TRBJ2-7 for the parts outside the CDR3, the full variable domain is GAGVSQSPRYKVTKRGQDVALRCDPISGHVSLYWYRQALGQGPEFLTYFNYEAQQDKSGLPNDRFSAERPEGSISTLTIQRTEQRDSAMYRCASSPGQDHEQYFGPGTRLTVT.

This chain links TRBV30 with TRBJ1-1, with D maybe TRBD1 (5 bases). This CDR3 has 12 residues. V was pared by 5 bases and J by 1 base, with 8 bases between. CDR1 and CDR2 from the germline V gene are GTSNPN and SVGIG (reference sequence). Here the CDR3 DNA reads TGTGCCTGGGGACACCCGAACACTGAAGCTTTCTTT. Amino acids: CAWGHPNTEAFF.

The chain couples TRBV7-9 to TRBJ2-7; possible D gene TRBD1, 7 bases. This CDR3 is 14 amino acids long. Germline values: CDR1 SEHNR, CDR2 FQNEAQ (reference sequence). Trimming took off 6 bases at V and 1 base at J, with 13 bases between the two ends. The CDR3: CASRAGGGSYEQYF. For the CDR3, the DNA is TGTGCCAGCAGGGCAGGGGGAGGATCCTACGAGCAGTACTTC.

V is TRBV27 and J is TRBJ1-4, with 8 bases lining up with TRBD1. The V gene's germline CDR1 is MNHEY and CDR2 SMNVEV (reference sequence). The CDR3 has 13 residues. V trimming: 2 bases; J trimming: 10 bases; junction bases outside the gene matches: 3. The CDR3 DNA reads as TGTGCCAGCAGTTTAGCCAGGGGGCGAAAACTGTTTTTT. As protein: CASSLARGRKLFF.

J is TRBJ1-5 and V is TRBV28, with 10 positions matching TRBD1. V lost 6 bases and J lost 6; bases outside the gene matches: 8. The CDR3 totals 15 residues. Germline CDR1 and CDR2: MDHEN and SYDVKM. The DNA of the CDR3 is TGTGCCAGCAGCCTGCAGGGGACAGGGGTTCAGCCCCAGCATTTT. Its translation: CASSLQGTGVQPQHF.

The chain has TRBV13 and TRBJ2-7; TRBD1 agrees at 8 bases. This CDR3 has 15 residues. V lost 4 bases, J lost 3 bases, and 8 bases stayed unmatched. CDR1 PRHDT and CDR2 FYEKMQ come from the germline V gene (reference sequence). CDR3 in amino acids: CASSSRQGYRYEQYF. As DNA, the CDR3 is TGTGCCAGCAGCTCCCGACAGGGGTACCGCTACGAGCAGTACTTC.

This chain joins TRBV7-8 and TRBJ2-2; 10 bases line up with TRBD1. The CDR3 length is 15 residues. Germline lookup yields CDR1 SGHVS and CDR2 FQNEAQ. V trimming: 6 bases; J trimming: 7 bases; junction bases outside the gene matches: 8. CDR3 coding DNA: TGTGCCAGCAGACCAGACAGGGGGCCTGGCGGGGAGCTGTTTTTT. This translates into CASRPDRGPGGELFF.

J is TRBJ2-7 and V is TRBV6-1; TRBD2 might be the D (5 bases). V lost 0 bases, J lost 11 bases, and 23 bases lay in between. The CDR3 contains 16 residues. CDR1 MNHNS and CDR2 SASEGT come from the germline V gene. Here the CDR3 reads CASSEAAGGGSSKEYF. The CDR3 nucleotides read TGTGCCAGCAGTGAAGCGGCGGGCGGAGGCTCCTCCAAGGAGTACTTC.

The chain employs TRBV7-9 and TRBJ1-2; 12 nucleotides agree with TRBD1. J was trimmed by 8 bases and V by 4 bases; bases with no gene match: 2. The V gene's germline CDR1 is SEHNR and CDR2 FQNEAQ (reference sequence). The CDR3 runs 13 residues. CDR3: CASSWGQGAGYTF. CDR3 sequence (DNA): TGTGCCAGCAGCTGGGGACAGGGGGCAGGCTACACCTTC.

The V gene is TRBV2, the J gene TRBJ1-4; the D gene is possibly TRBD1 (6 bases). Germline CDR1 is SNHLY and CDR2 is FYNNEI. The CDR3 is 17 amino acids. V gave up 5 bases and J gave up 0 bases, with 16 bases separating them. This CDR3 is CASSKDSPQATNEKLFF. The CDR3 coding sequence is TGTGCCAGCAGTAAGGACAGTCCCCAGGCAACTAATGAAAAACTGTTTTTT.

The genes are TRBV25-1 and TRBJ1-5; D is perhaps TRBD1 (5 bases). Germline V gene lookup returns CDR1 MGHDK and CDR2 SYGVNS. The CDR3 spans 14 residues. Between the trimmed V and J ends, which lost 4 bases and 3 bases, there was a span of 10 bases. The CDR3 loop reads CASSVGQNNQPQHF. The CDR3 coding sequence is TGTGCCAGCAGTGTCGGACAAAACAATCAGCCCCAGCATTTT.